Listed below are T cell receptor beta chains from one sample, sequenced in a study of blood T cells in healthy people across ages. TCRdb independently ran MiXCR on the 5' RACE reads; one entry per CDR3 protein. The sample has 750,000 to 850,000 distinct CDR3 sequences, around 25% seen once. These data also formed part of another study, on T cells of mothers and their children.

What was sequenced was blood. Receptors were obtained from a boy aged 5-17 years in good health. Each CDR3 is given without its conserved first and last residue. Each record gives: CDR3 protein, V gene, D gene, J gene. D genes are given only for firm matches.

SAGVGSGANVLT TRBV20-1 . TRBJ2-6
ASSSGRSDTQY TRBV28 . TRBJ2-3
ASRPSSGSGADTQY TRBV12-3/TRBV12-4 TRBD2 TRBJ2-3
ASSYNRDHNYEQY TRBV11-2 . TRBJ2-7
ASSWRTGVETQY TRBV11-2 TRBD1 TRBJ2-5
ASMAWRLDAYNEQF TRBV27 . TRBJ2-1
ASSLNGRVPQY TRBV28 TRBD2 TRBJ2-4
SARGGGSEQF TRBV20-1 . .
ASSVGPGGTGELF TRBV5-1 . TRBJ2-2
SVSGGRGPEQY TRBV29-1 . TRBJ2-7
ASSTQVLADEQY TRBV13 TRBD2 TRBJ2-7
SAHTSGASKQY TRBV20-1 TRBD2 TRBJ2-5
ASSLAPGLENIQY TRBV7-8 . TRBJ2-4
ASSYEWGTEAF TRBV9 . TRBJ1-1
ASSHRGYRLGEAETQY TRBV28 . TRBJ2-5
ASTLGIFNYGYT TRBV6-6 . TRBJ1-2
ASSPTGTGGYNYGYT TRBV28 TRBD1 TRBJ1-2
ASSSSQFVSNEKLF TRBV7-9 . TRBJ1-4
ASSDPGRPPDTQY TRBV6-1 . TRBJ2-3
ASSLDRRSEKLF TRBV27 . TRBJ1-4
ASSQGAKNTGELF TRBV4-3 . TRBJ2-2
ASSGAEDLVLF TRBV9 . TRBJ1-4
SAQGLAGGRTDTQY TRBV20-1 TRBD2 TRBJ2-3
ASSSVNEDEQF TRBV11-1 . .
ASSTGGAGTTNEKLF TRBV28 TRBD1 TRBJ1-4
ASSQEVAGDGTGELF TRBV4-3 TRBD2 TRBJ2-2
ASSYSGGGTGELF TRBV6-5 TRBD2 TRBJ2-2
SAKGPSYEQY TRBV20-1 . .
ASSSLLEQF TRBV27 . TRBJ2-1
ASSEISAGYYEQY TRBV6-1 . TRBJ2-7
ASSSRLLGQY TRBV28 . TRBJ2-5
ASSLLLAGGLTTQY TRBV27 TRBD2 TRBJ2-3
ASSLPWDTQAETQY TRBV7-2 . TRBJ2-5
ASASQPGTGGAQY TRBV25-1 TRBD1 TRBJ2-5
ASSYGGRYGYT TRBV2 . TRBJ1-2
ASSLVGRGAGGLAGAYNEQF TRBV11-2 TRBD2 TRBJ2-1
ASSPSIRKETQY TRBV27 . TRBJ2-5
ASSRIEGQGGRTEAF TRBV18 TRBD1 TRBJ1-1
ASIAGGSYNEQF TRBV28 TRBD2 TRBJ2-1
SILVGGELF TRBV29-1 . TRBJ2-2
ASSLQRGDTDTQY TRBV7-9 TRBD2 TRBJ2-3
ASSLNLREYNEQS TRBV7-9 TRBD2 TRBJ2-1